This TCR beta chain was sequenced for a study of early T cells in non-severe SARS-CoV-2 infection. One entry per CDR3 protein results from TCRdb running MiXCR on the 5' RACE reads. The sample lists roughly 35,000 distinct CDR3 sequences, around 4% seen once, with about a tenth in the top ten. Study findings and constraints: Comparison of clonotypes with VDJdb favored anti-spike CD8 responses while missing private and CD4 specificities.

This clonotype occurred many times. The antigen is not known. CDR1 and CDR2 from the germline V gene are MNHEY and SVGEGT. This CDR3 has 13 residues. Trimming stripped 6 bases from V and 3 bases from J, with 11 bases between. Specimen: whole blood. This chain joins TRBV6-2 or TRBV6-3 and TRBJ2-5, with no clear D. This sequence was found in an adult who was a healthcare worker with PCR-confirmed SARS-CoV-2 infection or an uninfected control (not recorded which). CDR3 region: CASSPQEKETQYF. Here the CDR3 DNA reads TGTGCCAGCAGCCCACAAGAAAAAGAGACCCAGTACTTC.